Listed below are T cell receptor beta chains from one sample, sequenced in a study of blood T cells in healthy people across ages. MiXCR, run by TCRdb on the 5' RACE reads, gives a single entry per CDR3 protein. This sample has about 810,000 distinct CDR3 sequences, with around 36% found just once. The sequenced sample was blood. The receptors were gathered from a man aged 18 to 29 in good health. The conserved cysteine and the conserved F or W are not part of the CDR3 here. Clone sizes are given selectively: once, few, many, or a class where the clone is expanded.

clone size	V gene	J gene	CDR3 protein
.	TRBV4-1	TRBJ1-5	ASSHTGLGGQPQH
few	TRBV7-9	TRBJ2-5	ASSLAQGRYNEQY
few	TRBV2	TRBJ2-3	ASSVGAGRTDTQY
.	TRBV20-1	TRBJ2-7	SAPTPTSGVPPQY
.	TRBV24-1	TRBJ2-2	ATSDYLNTGELF
.	TRBV5-1	TRBJ2-1	ASSFIGPGTSGGNSEQF
many	TRBV27	TRBJ1-2	ASSLSSANYGYT
.	TRBV7-8	TRBJ1-1	ASSYVQGNTEAF
many	TRBV12-3/TRBV12-4	TRBJ2-4	ASISGTDLAKNIQY
.	TRBV7-9	TRBJ2-1	ASLDRNEQF
.	TRBV6-5	TRBJ1-5	ASSYSGVSPQH
few	TRBV12-3/TRBV12-4	TRBJ1-5	ASSDGKDQPQH
few	TRBV15	.	ATSRETFYEQY
many	TRBV12-3/TRBV12-4	TRBJ2-1	ASRLGGLAPNEQF
few	TRBV12-3/TRBV12-4	TRBJ2-5	ASRRLGGEGETQY
few	TRBV4-1	TRBJ2-7	ASSQESTGSYEQY
few	TRBV4-3	TRBJ2-5	ASTPGRMEETQY
many	TRBV6-5	TRBJ2-3	ASSRQESTDTQY
.	TRBV12-3/TRBV12-4	TRBJ2-1	ASSLRDSNYNEQF
.	TRBV7-2	TRBJ1-4	ASSLARTGVNEKLF
.	TRBV6-2/TRBV6-3	TRBJ1-2	ASSGTTGYT
.	TRBV2	TRBJ1-5	ASSPGQGAGSNQPQH
.	TRBV12-3/TRBV12-4	TRBJ2-1	ASSFEGHLTGRRSYNEQF
many	TRBV28	TRBJ2-3	ASSLRLGTDTQY
many	TRBV7-9	TRBJ2-5	ASSFETQY
once	TRBV25-1	.	ASSEYPPQETQF
.	TRBV12-3/TRBV12-4	TRBJ1-1	ASRPDRVRTEAF
.	TRBV7-8	TRBJ2-7	ASSSPGTGSSYEQY
.	TRBV6-5	TRBJ2-5	ASRPLAGDQETQY
.	TRBV10-3	TRBJ2-3	AITVSSIDTQY
many	TRBV20-1	TRBJ2-7	SARVGGNNYEQY
few	TRBV4-2	TRBJ2-3	ASSQGDRGQGDTQY
few	TRBV11-2	TRBJ2-3	ASSFRDRETDTQY
once	TRBV7-2	.	ASSHTPQGADEQY
few	TRBV20-1	TRBJ2-1	SARAPQGFSNGQF
many	TRBV12-3/TRBV12-4	TRBJ2-5	ASSPGGSGGLVETQY
few	TRBV12-3/TRBV12-4	TRBJ1-6	ASSLDPGGPLH
few	TRBV15	TRBJ1-3	ATSRVLSGNTIY
few	TRBV5-4	TRBJ2-1	ASSRLSGAPNYNEQF
many	TRBV12-3/TRBV12-4	.	ASTMDRRETQY
.	TRBV20-1	TRBJ2-1	SARALGTHYNEQF
many	TRBV12-3/TRBV12-4	TRBJ2-3	ASSPRSGTDTQY